A selection of T cell receptor beta chains follows, all from one sample in a study of cytomegalovirus exposure and HLA in healthy donors. Some clones are missing from TCRdb's copy, which holds only in-frame ones; the method was immunoSEQ multiplex PCR. The sample contains 160,000 or so clones, 85% of which appear only once. Sequenced material: PBMCs. The receptors here all came from a man in his thirties or forties in good health and CMV-seropositive. The CDR3 runs from the conserved cysteine through the conserved F or W. D genes are given only for firm matches. Not all rows give a size; the values are once, few, many and, for expanded clones, a class.

J: TRBJ1-2
V: TRBV7-3
D: NA
size: NA
CDR3: CASSLSPGTNYGYTF
DNA: TGTGCCAGCAGCTTATCCCCCGGGACTAACTATGGCTACACCTTC

J: TRBJ2-5
V: TRBV2
D: NA
size: NA
CDR3: CASNYQETQYF
DNA: TGTGCCAGCAACTACCAAGAGACCCAGTACTTC

J: TRBJ2-6
V: TRBV19
D: TRBD1
size: once
CDR3: CASSIGDRGRSGANVLTF
DNA: TGTGCCAGTAGTATAGGGGACAGGGGGCGAAGTGGGGCCAACGTCCTGACTTTC

J: TRBJ1-1
V: TRBV19
D: NA
size: NA
CDR3: CASSVGTGRAAFF
DNA: TGTGCCAGTAGTGTCGGTACAGGGAGGGCAGCTTTCTTT

J: TRBJ2-3
V: TRBV4-3
D: NA
size: NA
CDR3: CASSQDSRRGPSTDTQYF
DNA: TGCGCCAGCAGCCAAGATAGCCGCAGAGGTCCTAGCACAGATACGCAGTATTTT

J: TRBJ2-7
V: TRBV27
D: TRBD2
size: NA
CDR3: CASSLHRTSGGRPHEQYF
DNA: TGTGCCAGCAGTCTTCACCGGACTAGCGGGGGACGACCGCACGAGCAGTACTTC

J: TRBJ2-2
V: TRBV4-3
D: TRBD2
size: once
CDR3: CASSQRLAGAESGELFF
DNA: TGCGCCAGCAGCCAAAGACTAGCGGGGGCCGAGTCCGGGGAGCTGTTTTTT

J: TRBJ2-7
V: TRBV7-2
D: TRBD1
size: NA
CDR3: CASSFDRQGGYEQYF
DNA: TGTGCCAGCAGCTTTGACCGACAGGGGGGCTACGAGCAGTACTTC

J: TRBJ2-3
V: TRBV2
D: TRBD1
size: NA
CDR3: CASSGTAGATDTQYF
DNA: TGTGCCAGCAGCGGGACAGCAGGTGCCACAGATACGCAGTATTTT

J: TRBJ2-1
V: TRBV18
D: TRBD2
size: NA
CDR3: CASSPAGGPYNEQFF
DNA: TGTGCCAGCTCACCAGCGGGGGGCCCGTACAATGAGCAGTTCTTC

J: TRBJ2-2
V: TRBV7-6
D: TRBD2
size: NA
CDR3: CASSLLAGGPGELFF
DNA: TGTGCCAGCAGCTTACTAGCGGGGGGGCCCGGGGAGCTGTTTTTT

J: TRBJ2-3
V: TRBV4-2
D: TRBD2
size: NA
CDR3: CASSQAVIAGGGDTQYF
DNA: TGTGCCAGCAGCCAAGCTGTTATAGCGGGGGGTGGAGATACGCAGTATTTT

J: TRBJ2-1
V: TRBV5-6
D: TRBD2
size: NA
CDR3: CARKRDERQHAEQFF
DNA: TGTGCCAGGAAGCGGGATGAGCGTCAACATGCTGAGCAGTTCTTC

J: TRBJ2-2
V: TRBV4-3
D: TRBD1
size: NA
CDR3: CASSQDMTGARVTGELFF
DNA: TGCGCCAGCAGCCAAGATATGACAGGGGCGCGGGTCACCGGGGAGCTGTTTTTT

J: TRBJ2-7
V: TRBV18
D: TRBD1
size: NA
CDR3: CASSPTGTGAPYEQYF
DNA: TGTGCCAGCTCACCTACTGGGACAGGGGCCCCCTACGAGCAGTACTTC

J: TRBJ2-7
V: TRBV2
D: NA
size: NA
CDR3: CASSALWGRTYEQYF
DNA: TGTGCCAGCAGTGCCCTTTGGGGGCGAACCTACGAGCAGTACTTC

J: TRBJ2-3
V: TRBV5-6
D: NA
size: NA
CDR3: CASKAGAKLSTDTQYF
DNA: TGTGCCAGCAAGGCGGGGGCCAAACTTAGCACAGATACGCAGTATTTT

J: TRBJ1-2
V: TRBV25-1
D: NA
size: NA
CDR3: CASSELLQGHGYTF
DNA: TGTGCCAGCAGTGAATTATTACAGGGTCATGGCTACACCTTC

J: TRBJ2-5
V: TRBV6-5
D: TRBD1
size: NA
CDR3: CASSRQGTQETQYF
DNA: TGTGCCAGCAGTAGACAGGGGACCCAAGAGACCCAGTACTTC

J: TRBJ1-6
V: TRBV13
D: TRBD1
size: NA
CDR3: CASSLGQGRINSPLHF
DNA: TGTGCCAGCAGCTTAGGACAGGGGAGGATTAATTCACCCCTCCACTTT

J: TRBJ2-2
V: TRBV11-2
D: NA
size: NA
CDR3: CASSFGLKAGELFF
DNA: TGTGCCAGCAGCTTCGGACTGAAAGCCGGGGAGCTGTTTTTT

J: TRBJ1-1
V: TRBV10-3
D: TRBD1
size: NA
CDR3: CAISGGGSNTEAFF
DNA: TGTGCCATCAGTGGAGGGGGCTCGAACACTGAAGCTTTCTTT

J: TRBJ1-6
V: TRBV18
D: NA
size: NA
CDR3: CASSPSIGVPYNSPLHF
DNA: TGTGCCAGCTCACCAAGTATCGGGGTTCCCTATAATTCACCCCTCCACTTT

J: TRBJ2-1
V: TRBV6-6
D: NA
size: NA
CDR3: CASSYSRKQFF
DNA: TGTGCCAGCAGTTACTCGCGGAAGCAGTTCTTC

J: TRBJ1-2
V: TRBV7-9
D: NA
size: few
CDR3: CASSTSAGDYTF
DNA: TGTGCCAGCAGCACCTCAGCCGGGGACTACACCTTC

J: TRBJ2-5
V: TRBV2
D: TRBD2
size: NA
CDR3: CASSDVGGETQYF
DNA: TGTGCCAGCAGTGATGTGGGGGGGGAGACCCAGTACTTC

J: TRBJ1-3
V: TRBV2
D: NA
size: NA
CDR3: CASREDTSGNTIYF
DNA: TGTGCCAGCAGAGAGGACACGAGTGGAAACACCATATATTTT

J: TRBJ2-3
V: TRBV5-1
D: NA
size: NA
CDR3: CASSSAGDTDTQYF
DNA: TGCGCCAGCAGCTCGGCAGGGGATACAGATACGCAGTATTTT

J: TRBJ1-6
V: TRBV5-1
D: NA
size: NA
CDR3: CASSSLGLGYNSPLHF
DNA: TGCGCCAGCAGCTCCCTCGGACTCGGGTATAATTCACCCCTCCACTTT

J: TRBJ2-3
V: TRBV15
D: NA
size: few
CDR3: CASGAGKDTDTQYF
DNA: TGTGCCTCAGGCGCGGGGAAGGACACAGATACGCAGTATTTT

J: TRBJ1-4
V: TRBV27
D: TRBD1
size: NA
CDR3: CASSSLHRGIATNEKLFF
DNA: TGTGCCAGCAGTTCTCTTCACAGGGGCATCGCGACTAATGAAAAACTGTTTTTT

J: TRBJ2-3
V: TRBV4-3
D: TRBD1
size: NA
CDR3: CASSQEDRTPDTQYF
DNA: TGCGCCAGCAGCCAAGAGGACAGGACCCCAGATACGCAGTATTTT

J: TRBJ2-7
V: TRBV19
D: NA
size: NA
CDR3: CASSPGFGQYF
DNA: TGTGCCAGTAGTCCAGGGTTCGGGCAGTACTTC

J: TRBJ2-5
V: TRBV5-1
D: TRBD1
size: few
CDR3: CASSFGTGWETQYF
DNA: TGCGCCAGCAGCTTTGGGACAGGGTGGGAGACCCAGTACTTC

J: TRBJ2-5
V: TRBV4-1
D: TRBD2
size: NA
CDR3: CASSQASGGFQETQYF
DNA: TGCGCCAGCAGCCAAGCTAGCGGGGGGTTCCAAGAGACCCAGTACTTC

J: TRBJ1-1
V: TRBV6-5
D: NA
size: NA
CDR3: CASRRGGDTEAFF
DNA: TGTGCCAGCAGGAGAGGGGGGGACACTGAAGCTTTCTTT

J: TRBJ2-3
V: TRBV15
D: NA
size: NA
CDR3: CATSTRLVTRTDTQYF
DNA: TGTGCCACCAGCACCAGACTAGTCACTCGCACAGATACGCAGTATTTT

J: TRBJ2-1
V: TRBV7-6
D: NA
size: NA
CDR3: CASSPDTYNEQFF
DNA: TGTGCCAGCAGCCCAGACACCTACAATGAGCAGTTCTTC

J: TRBJ2-7
V: TRBV7-2
D: NA
size: few
CDR3: CASSLGGQLYEQYF
DNA: TGTGCCAGCAGCTTAGGGGGGCAGCTCTACGAGCAGTACTTC

J: TRBJ1-5
V: TRBV6-6
D: NA
size: NA
CDR3: CASRPYRGAVQPQHF
DNA: TGTGCCAGCAGACCTTATAGGGGCGCCGTACAGCCCCAGCATTTT

J: TRBJ2-3
V: TRBV27
D: NA
size: NA
CDR3: CASSFEGWSRTDTQYF
DNA: TGTGCCAGCAGTTTCGAGGGATGGTCCCGCACAGATACGCAGTATTTT

J: TRBJ2-1
V: TRBV11-2
D: TRBD2
size: NA
CDR3: CASSSSGGAPNEQFF
DNA: TGTGCCAGCAGCTCTAGCGGGGGGGCCCCGAATGAGCAGTTCTTC

J: TRBJ1-1
V: TRBV19
D: NA
size: NA
CDR3: CASSTIPGTSNTEAFF
DNA: TGTGCCAGTAGTACAATTCCCGGGACATCGAACACTGAAGCTTTCTTT

J: TRBJ2-7
V: TRBV27
D: TRBD1
size: NA
CDR3: CASSSRNRDSPYEQYF
DNA: TGTGCCAGCAGTTCGCGGAACCGGGACAGCCCCTACGAGCAGTACTTC

J: TRBJ1-2
V: TRBV27
D: TRBD1
size: NA
CDR3: CATSTGVANYGYTF
DNA: TGTGCCACCTCGACAGGGGTCGCTAACTATGGCTACACCTTC

J: TRBJ2-5
V: TRBV5-1
D: TRBD2
size: NA
CDR3: CASSLAGGEETQYF
DNA: TGCGCCAGCAGCCTAGCGGGGGGGGAAGAGACCCAGTACTTC

J: TRBJ2-7
V: TRBV14
D: TRBD2
size: NA
CDR3: CASSQSSGGYEQYF
DNA: TGTGCCAGCAGCCAATCTAGCGGGGGATACGAGCAGTACTTC

J: TRBJ1-4
V: TRBV4-2
D: NA
size: NA
CDR3: CASSQRPGDRGFNEKLFF
DNA: TGTGCCAGCAGCCAAAGACCGGGCGATAGGGGCTTTAATGAAAAACTGTTTTTT

J: TRBJ2-2
V: TRBV11-2
D: NA
size: NA
CDR3: CASSPTGTRNTGELFF
DNA: TGTGCCAGCAGCCCCACCGGGACTCGAAACACCGGGGAGCTGTTTTTT

J: TRBJ2-3
V: TRBV7-6
D: TRBD2
size: NA
CDR3: CASSWERGVGTDTQYF
DNA: TGTGCCAGCAGCTGGGAGCGGGGGGTCGGAACAGATACGCAGTATTTT

J: TRBJ2-1
V: TRBV6-4
D: NA
size: NA
CDR3: CASSDSPGLLNEQFF
DNA: TGTGCCAGCAGTGACTCCCCGGGACTTCTCAATGAGCAGTTCTTC

J: TRBJ1-5
V: TRBV10-3
D: NA
size: NA
CDR3: CAISESQGNQPQHF
DNA: TGTGCCATCAGTGAGTCTCAGGGCAATCAGCCCCAGCATTTT

J: TRBJ2-5
V: TRBV9
D: TRBD1
size: NA
CDR3: CASSASTGVKTQYF
DNA: TGTGCCAGCAGCGCCTCGACAGGGGTGAAGACCCAGTACTTC

J: TRBJ1-4
V: TRBV19
D: TRBD1
size: once
CDR3: CASSPRQGPDEKLFF
DNA: TGTGCCAGTAGTCCGAGACAGGGCCCGGATGAAAAACTGTTTTTT